The present T cell receptor (beta chain) was sequenced within a study of blood T cell repertoires in COVID-19. V dropped 0 bases and J dropped 10; count of bases not matched to a gene: 12. The CDR3 runs to 16 residues. Germline CDR1 reads GTSNPN; CDR2 reads SVGIG (reference sequence). Clones were sequenced by immunoSEQ multiplex PCR, and TCRdb holds only the in-frame ones, with some missing. The sample includes around 170,000 clones, more than 85% of them seen just once. Material: peripheral blood. The chain carries TRBV30 and TRBJ1-5, with TRBD1 matching 10 bases. This TCR came from a woman in her twenties or thirties with active or convalescent COVID-19. The CDR3 is CAWSVGDRGLWGPQHF. The CDR3 nucleotides read TGTGCCTGGAGTGTCGGGGACAGGGGCCTTTGGGGTCCCCAGCATTTT. Full variable domain (remainder filled in from reference TRBV30 and TRBJ1-5): SQTIHQWPATLVQPVGSPLSLECTVEGTSNPNLYWYRQAAGRGLQLLFYSVGIGQISSEVPQNLSASRPQDRQFILSSKKLLLSDSGFYLCAWSVGDRGLWGPQHFGDGTRLSIL.